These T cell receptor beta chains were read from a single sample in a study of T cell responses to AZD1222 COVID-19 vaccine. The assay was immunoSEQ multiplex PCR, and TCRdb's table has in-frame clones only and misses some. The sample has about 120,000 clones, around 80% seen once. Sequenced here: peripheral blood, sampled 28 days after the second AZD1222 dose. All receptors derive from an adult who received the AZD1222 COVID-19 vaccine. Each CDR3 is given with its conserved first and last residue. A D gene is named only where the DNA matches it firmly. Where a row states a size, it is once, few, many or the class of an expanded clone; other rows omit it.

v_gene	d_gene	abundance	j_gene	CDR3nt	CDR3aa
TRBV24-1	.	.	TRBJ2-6	TGTGCCACCAGTGAGACAAGGACCGGACGGAGCTCTGGGGCCAACGTCCTGACTTTC	CATSETRTGRSSGANVLTF
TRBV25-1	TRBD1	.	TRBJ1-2	TGTGCCAGCAAAGAAGATCGGACAGGGGTAAACTATGGCTACACCTTC	CASKEDRTGVNYGYTF
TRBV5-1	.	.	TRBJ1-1	TGCGCCAGCAGCTTGGAGGCCTACACTGAAGCTTTCTTT	CASSLEAYTEAFF
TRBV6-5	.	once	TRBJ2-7	TGTGCCAGCAGTTCGTACCGACAAAACGAGCAGTACTTC	CASSSYRQNEQYF
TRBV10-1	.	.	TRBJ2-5	TGCGCCAGCAGTGAAGGTTTTGGTGGGTTGGAGACCCAGTACTTC	CASSEGFGGLETQYF
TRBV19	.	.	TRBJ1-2	TGTGCCAGTCAGGACCCACCCCGGGGCTACACCTTC	CASQDPPRGYTF
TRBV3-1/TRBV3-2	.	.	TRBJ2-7	TGTGCCAGCAGCCACCCGTATGTGGAGGACGAGCAGTACTTC	CASSHPYVEDEQYF
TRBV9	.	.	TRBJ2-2	TGTGCCAGCACCAGATCGGATAACACCGGGGAGCTGTTTTTT	CASTRSDNTGELFF
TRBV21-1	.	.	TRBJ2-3	TGTGCCAGCAGAGAGGATCGGAGGGGGCCCGTCGATACGCAGTATTTT	CASREDRRGPVDTQYF
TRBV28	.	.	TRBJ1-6	TGTGCCAGCAGTTCCGTGAGGAGCAGCTCCTATAATTCACCCCTCCACTTT	CASSSVRSSSYNSPLHF
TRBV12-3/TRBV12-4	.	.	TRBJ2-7	TGTGCCAGCAGTTGGGGCCCTTACGAGCAGTACTTC	CASSWGPYEQYF
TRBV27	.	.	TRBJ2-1	TGTGCCAGCAGTTTAACCGACAGGGACTCTCACAATGAGCAGTTCTTC	CASSLTDRDSHNEQFF
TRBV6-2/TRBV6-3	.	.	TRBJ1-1	TGTGCCAGCAGTTCCTGGAGGGGCACTGAAGCTTTCTTT	CASSSWRGTEAFF
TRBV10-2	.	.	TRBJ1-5	TGCGCCAGCAGTAACCAAAACAATCAGCCCCAGCATTTT	CASSNQNNQPQHF
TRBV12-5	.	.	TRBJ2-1	TGTGCTAGTGGTTTGAGGCGGGGCGAGCAGTTCTTC	CASGLRRGEQFF
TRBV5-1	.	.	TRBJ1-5	TGCGCCAGCAGTTCCCAGGGTGGCGAACAGCCCCAGCATTTT	CASSSQGGEQPQHF
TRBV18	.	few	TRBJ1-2	TGTGCCAGCTCAATGGTCCAGGACCCTAACTATGGCTACACCTTC	CASSMVQDPNYGYTF
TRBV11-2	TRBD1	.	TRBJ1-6	TGTGCCAGCAGCTTAGCCCGGACAGGGGAGGGATCACCCCTCCACTTT	CASSLARTGEGSPLHF
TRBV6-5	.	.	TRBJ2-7	TGTGCCAGCAGTACAAGAAGCGAGCAGTACTTC	CASSTRSEQYF
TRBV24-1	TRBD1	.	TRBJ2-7	TGTGCCACCAGTGGTTCCGGGACAGGACGCTACGAGCAGTACTTC	CATSGSGTGRYEQYF
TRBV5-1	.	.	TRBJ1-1	TGCGCCAGCAGCTTGGGGGCAGGCTTGAACACTGAAGCTTTCTTT	CASSLGAGLNTEAFF
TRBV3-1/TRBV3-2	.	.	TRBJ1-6	TGTGCCAGCAGCCAGGGGTCGAATTCACCCCTCCACTTT	CASSQGSNSPLHF
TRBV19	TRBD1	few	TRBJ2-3	TGTGCCAGTAGTGAGGGACAGCACACAGATACGCAGTATTTT	CASSEGQHTDTQYF
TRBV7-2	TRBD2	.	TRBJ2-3	TGTGCCAGCAGCTTAGGAGCGGGGGCTTCCACAGATACGCAGTATTTT	CASSLGAGASTDTQYF
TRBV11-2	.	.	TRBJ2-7	TGTGCCAGCACTTACAAGGGGACACCCGAGCAGTACTTC	CASTYKGTPEQYF
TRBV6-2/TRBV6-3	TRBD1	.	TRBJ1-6	TGTGCCAGCAGTTATCCTACAGGGGCGAAACAGAAAAATTCACCCCTCCACTTT	CASSYPTGAKQKNSPLHF
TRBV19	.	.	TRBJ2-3	TGTGCCAGTAGTACGGGTCAGGGTTACACAGATACGCAGTATTTT	CASSTGQGYTDTQYF
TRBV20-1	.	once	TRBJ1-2	TGCAGTGCTAGTCCGGCAGTGTCAGGGTATTATGGCTACACCTTC	CSASPAVSGYYGYTF
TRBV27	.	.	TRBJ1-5	TGTGCCAGCAGTACCAGGGTGTGGGGAACCCACAATCAGCCCCAGCATTTT	CASSTRVWGTHNQPQHF
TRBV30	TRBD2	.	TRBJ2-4	TGTGCCTGGACTTTAACGGGGGGGCCGTTGGCCAAAAACATTCAGTACTTC	CAWTLTGGPLAKNIQYF
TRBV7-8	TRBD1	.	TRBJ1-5	TGTGCCAGCAGCCGAGGGACAGGGGGCAATCAGCCCCAGCATTTT	CASSRGTGGNQPQHF
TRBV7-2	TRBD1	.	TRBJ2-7	TGTGCCAGCAGCTTCGGGACAGGGCTCCCCTACGAGCAGTACTTC	CASSFGTGLPYEQYF
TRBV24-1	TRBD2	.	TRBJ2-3	TGTGCCACCAGTGACCCTGGACTAGCGGGGAGTCGGGATACGCAGTATTTT	CATSDPGLAGSRDTQYF
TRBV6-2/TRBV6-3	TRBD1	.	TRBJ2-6	TGTGCCAGCAGTTCCTCGACAGGGGGCGCTTCTGGGGCCAACGTCCTGACTTTC	CASSSSTGGASGANVLTF
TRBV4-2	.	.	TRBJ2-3	TGTGCCAGCAGCCAAGCAAGGAGCACAGATACGCAGTATTTT	CASSQARSTDTQYF
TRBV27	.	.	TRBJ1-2	TGTGCCAGCATAGCGAACTTAGGACGCGGTGGCTACACCTTC	CASIANLGRGGYTF
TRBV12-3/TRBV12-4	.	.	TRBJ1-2	TGTGCCAGCAGTATAGGAAATGGGGGCTACACCTTC	CASSIGNGGYTF
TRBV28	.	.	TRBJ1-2	TGTGCCAGCAGTTTGGAGGGGAACTATGGCTACACCTTC	CASSLEGNYGYTF
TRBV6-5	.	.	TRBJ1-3	TGTGCCAGCAGTTACGACAGGACCACTGGAAACACCATATATTTT	CASSYDRTTGNTIYF
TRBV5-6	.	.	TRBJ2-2	TGTGCCAGCAGCTTAACGGGAAGCGGGGAGCTGTTTTTT	CASSLTGSGELFF